This T cell receptor (beta chain) was captured by sequencing in a study of blood T cell repertoires in COVID-19. The ends were cut back, 1 base at V and 6 bases at J, with 18 bases in the middle. Germline CDR1 is SGHRS and CDR2 is YFSETQ. The CDR3 has 16 residues. How the authors handled the data: Reference gene primer amplification in the assay estimated nucleated cell counts. Generated by immunoSEQ multiplex PCR, the TCRdb table keeps only in-frame clones and is missing some. The DNA gave D and trimming, while V, J and clone size come from that table. Of 150,000 to 200,000 clones in the sample, around 93% were seen once.

The sequenced sample was peripheral blood. This sequence joins TRBV5-1 and TRBJ2-3; TRBD2 is a possible D gene (5 bases). This TCR derives from a woman between 45 and 60 years old with acute or convalescent COVID-19. Here the CDR3 DNA reads TGCGCCAGCAGCTTGATACGCGGGTCCCCGGAGGATACGCAGTATTTT. Translated, it gives CASSLIRGSPEDTQYF.